This T cell receptor (beta chain) was identified in a study of cytomegalovirus exposure and HLA in healthy donors. Study-level background: Earlier sequencing of approximately 180 million T cells yielded 100 million to 140 million unique TCR beta sequences. Study outcomes and limitations: Of the V segments, some could not be distinguished, including TRBV6-2 and TRBV6-3, and were excluded.

Both 60 Vbeta primers and 13 Jbeta primers went into the PCR. Repertoires were generated with immunoSEQ multiplex PCR, while TCRdb's copy carries only in-frame clones and drops some. The data contain some 150,000 clones, approximately 85% of them singletons. Concerning this clone: What it recognizes is unknown.

This CDR3 is built from 16 residues. The V and J ends lost 0 bases and 7 bases respectively, with 19 bases between them. CDR1 is MGHRA, CDR2 YSYEKL, per germline. The gene calls are TRBV4-1 and TRBJ2-7; maybe TRBD1 (7 bases). This TCR derives from a woman in her fifties or sixties in good health and CMV-seropositive. Sequenced material: PBMCs. The CDR3 region has the DNA TGCGCCAGCAGCCAAGATGTGGAGGAGGGGGCAAAAGAGCAGTACTTC. It is translated as CASSQDVEEGAKEQYF.